These 28 T cell receptor beta chains originate from one sample sequenced in a study of blood T cells in healthy people across ages (dated by TCRdb to 2014 to 2015). Receptor amplification or capture employed 5' RACE. Sequenced using an Illumina HiSeq 2500. A second PCR of roughly 6 to 12 cycles was run with a J-beta primer mix and a sample-barcoded 5' primer. The public reads were quality trimmed at Q25 with fastp and then assembled into clones with MiXCR by TCRdb, keeping productive beta chains. Rows are combined by CDR3 protein, so each entry shows the most common genes and DNA. Within this sample are some 1.7 million distinct CDR3 sequences, with 28% of them counted one time only. In total, the top ten clones hold around 7.7% of the sample. The material sequenced was blood. These receptors were collected from a woman younger than 45 in good health.

This clonotype was observed once. V is TRBV2 and J is TRBJ2-6; no clear D gene. The V gene lost 6 bases and the J gene lost 0 bases, with 9 bases spanning the gap. The CDR3 consists of 15 residues. Germline values: CDR1 SNHLY, CDR2 FYNNEI. This CDR3 reads CASRRANSGANVLTF. For the CDR3, the DNA is TGTGCCAGCAGAAGGGCCAACTCTGGGGCCAACGTCCTGACTTTC.

The CDR3 bases are TGTGCCAGCAGCTTAGCGCATCGCGGCCTGTTTTTT. It specifies CASSLAHRGLFF. The V and J genes are TRBV7-9 and TRBJ1-4, with D hard to call. V was shortened by 0 bases and J by 14 bases, with 10 bases between the two germline ends. CDR3 size: 12 residues. The germline CDR1 and CDR2 sequences are SEHNR and FQNEAQ (reference sequence).

In the case of this clonotype: A much larger clone sits a single nucleotide away, making a read error possible. This sequence joins TRBV6-5 and TRBJ2-1; 8 nucleotides align to TRBD1. The tail of the sequence fits TRBJ2-7 better, so the J call may be wrong. The CDR3 contains 16 residues. Per germline, CDR1 MNHEY and CDR2 SVGAGI. CDR3 protein: CASSPRTTRGHIEQYF. CDR3 bases: TGTGCCAGCAGCCCCAGGACTACCAGGGGGCACATCGAGCAGTACTTC.

The chain couples TRBV7-2 to TRBJ2-3; 7 nucleotides agree with TRBD2. There are 14 residues in the CDR3. Germline V lookup: CDR1 SGHTA, CDR2 FQGNSA. The V gene end was trimmed by 4 bases and the J gene end by 6 bases; junction bases not matched to a gene: 7. The CDR3 region is CASSSQGRGDTQYF. CDR3 sequence (DNA): TGTGCCAGCAGCTCCCAAGGGCGGGGGGATACGCAGTATTTT.

The chain has TRBV12-3 or TRBV12-4 and TRBJ2-7; TRBD1 is a possible D gene (6 bases). The CDR3 sequence is 14 residues long. Between the trimmed V and J ends, which lost 5 bases and 2 bases, there was a span of 13 bases. The CDR3 sequence: CASSERQVPYEQYF. The CDR3 DNA is TGTGCCAGCAGTGAGAGACAGGTTCCCTACGAGCAGTACTTC.

Remarks on this clonotype: This may be a read error, as it is one base from a much larger clone. The chain uses TRBV12-3 or TRBV12-4 and TRBJ2-1, with a possible D match to TRBD1 (6 bases). Trimming stripped 5 bases from V and 13 bases from J, with 24 bases between. This CDR3 has 15 residues. The CDR3 loop reads CASSPAYREKETQFF. The CDR3 DNA sequence: TGTGCCAGCAGTCCCGCTTACAGGGAAAAGGAGACCCAGTTCTTC.

The rearrangement links TRBV6-1 to TRBJ2-5, with D unclear. CDR1 and CDR2 (germline): MNHNS, SASEGT. The CDR3 runs to 15 residues. The V and J ends lost 3 bases and 1 base respectively, with 12 bases between them. The CDR3 coding sequence is TGTGCCAGCAGTGAGGTCCCAGCCGCCCAAGAGACCCAGTACTTC. Translated: CASSEVPAAQETQYF.

This clonotype has just a few counts. The chain joins TRBV6-1 to TRBJ2-4; D unclear. This CDR3 has 13 residues. V lost 2 bases, J lost 10 bases, and 12 bases lay in between. Looked up from germline, CDR1 is MNHNS and CDR2 is SASEGT. The CDR3 DNA is TGTGCCAGCAGTGAACGGGCCCCCGGAATTCAGTACTTC. Amino acids: CASSERAPGIQYF.

This clonotype was observed at least ten times. This chain links TRBV4-2 with TRBJ2-1; D remains ambiguous. Germline V gene sequence: CDR1 LGHNA, CDR2 YNFKEQ. The V end was cut by 0 bases, the J end by 5 bases, with 5 bases between. This CDR3 has 13 residues. CDR3 region: CASSQEAHNEQFF. The CDR3 DNA follows: TGTGCCAGCAGCCAAGAGGCCCACAATGAGCAGTTCTTC.

This chain joins TRBV2 and TRBJ1-1; TRBD1 aligns across 10 bases. The CDR3 is 13 residues long. The J segment lost 9 bases and the V segment lost 6 bases, leaving 7 bases of the junction unmatched. Per the germline V gene, CDR1 is SNHLY and CDR2 is FYNNEI. The CDR3 nucleotides are TGTGCCAGCAGCCAGACGGGACAGGGGAAAGCTTTCTTT. This translates into CASSQTGQGKAFF.

This rearrangement joins TRBV6-5 to TRBJ1-1; D remains ambiguous. The CDR3 spans 10 residues. Germline V gene lookup returns CDR1 MNHEY and CDR2 SVGAGI. Trimming cost V 7 bases and J 5 bases, with 5 bases left between them. CDR3 coding DNA: TGTGCCAGCACATCAACTGAAGCTTTCTTT. It translates to CASTSTEAFF.

This clonotype has at least ten counts. The chain has TRBV7-9 and TRBJ2-1, with a possible D match to TRBD2 (6 bases). Germline V lookup: CDR1 SEHNR, CDR2 FQNEAQ (reference sequence). Trimming removed 5 bases at V and 7 bases at J, with 21 bases between. This CDR3 spans 16 amino acids. Here the CDR3 reads CASSPSPGLLSNEQFF. The CDR3 region has the DNA TGTGCCAGCAGCCCATCCCCGGGACTCTTATCAAATGAGCAGTTCTTC.

V is TRBV7-2 and J is TRBJ1-2; a weak D match, TRBD1 (5 bases). CDR1 and CDR2 from the germline V gene are SGHTA and FQGNSA. V lost 2 bases to trimming and J lost 8 bases, with 24 bases between them. The CDR3 loop spans 17 amino acids. The CDR3 coding sequence is TGTGCCAGCAGCTTAAGAATGAGGGGAACCTACTATGGCGGCTACACCTTC. It specifies CASSLRMRGTYYGGYTF.

This clonotype was detected only a few times. The chain uses TRBV7-3 and TRBJ1-2, with a tentative D call TRBD1 (6 bases). The CDR3 is made up of 15 amino acids. From germline, CDR1 is SGHTA and CDR2 FQGTGA. The V end was cut by 1 base, the J end by 3 bases, with 12 bases between. This chain's CDR3 is CASSLSGGTDYGYTF. The CDR3 DNA reads as TGTGCCAGCAGCTTAAGCGGGGGCACGGACTATGGCTACACCTTC.

In this sample, this clonotype turned up many times. This chain connects TRBV29-1 to TRBJ2-7; 8 bases line up with TRBD1. Germline CDR1 SQVTM, CDR2 ANQGSEA. V lost 4 bases to trimming and J lost 6 bases; unmatched junction nucleotides: 5. The CDR3 totals 12 residues. CDR3 region: CSVGQGPSEQYF. The CDR3 DNA reads TGCAGCGTTGGACAGGGGCCAAGCGAGCAGTACTTC.

The J gene is TRBJ2-1, the V gene TRBV6-5, with 15 bases identical to TRBD2. V gave up 5 bases and J gave up 7 bases; unmatched junction bases: 6. Germline CDR1 is MNHEY and CDR2 is SVGAGI. This CDR3 is 16 amino acids long. The CDR3 protein is CASSARGLAGGNEQFF. In nucleotides, the CDR3 is TGTGCCAGCAGTGCTCGGGGACTAGCGGGAGGTAATGAGCAGTTCTTC.

The chain has TRBV30 and TRBJ2-7; 8 bases map to TRBD1. V lost 5 bases, J lost 1 base, and 4 bases stayed unmatched. The CDR3 loop spans 13 amino acids. The germline gives CDR1 GTSNPN, CDR2 SVGIG (reference sequence). The DNA for the CDR3 is TGTGCCTGGGGGACAGGTCCTTCCTACGAGCAGTACTTC. Encoded protein: CAWGTGPSYEQYF.

This clonotype was seen only a few times. The chain employs TRBV5-1 and TRBJ2-1; TRBD2 matches 10 bases. Germline V CDR1 and CDR2: SGHRS, YFSETQ. V trimming: 1 base; J trimming: 7 bases; junction bases outside the gene matches: 5. This CDR3 is built from 15 residues. In DNA form, the CDR3 reads TGCGCCAGCAGCTTGATTAGCGGGGGGCCGAATGAGCAGTTCTTC. It translates to CASSLISGGPNEQFF.

A word on this clonotype: A much more abundant neighbour one base away suggests this may be a read error. This sequence joins TRBV29-1 and TRBJ2-7; perhaps TRBD2 as D (6 bases). The J call may not be correct, given that the DNA end is closer to TRBJ2-5. CDR1 and CDR2 (germline): SQVTM, ANQGSEA. This CDR3 comprises 16 residues. The CDR3 loop is CGVEAPSELTGETQYF. As DNA, the CDR3 is TGCGGCGTTGAAGCCCCTAGCGAACTGACGGGAGAGACCCAGTACTTC.

This clonotype was seen a few times. The chain employs TRBV29-1 and TRBJ1-1; D remains ambiguous. CDR1 and CDR2 from the germline V gene are SQVTM and ANQGSEA. With 5 bases removed from V and 6 bases from J, the gap between germline ends came to 13 bases. The CDR3 has 12 amino acids. The CDR3 spells CSVRAASSEAFF. CDR3 coding DNA: TGCAGCGTTCGGGCAGCGTCATCTGAAGCTTTCTTT.

V and J are TRBV12-5 and TRBJ1-2; D is ambiguous. The CDR3 runs 16 residues. Trimming took off 0 bases at V and 1 base at J, with 12 bases between the two ends. Germline V CDR1 and CDR2: LGHNT, FRNRAP. The CDR3 DNA follows: TGTGCTAGTGGTTTGGTAGTTGGAGAGAGTAACTATGGCTACACCTTC. Protein product: CASGLVVGESNYGYTF.

Many counts were recorded for this clonotype. The J gene is TRBJ2-1, the V gene TRBV4-1; 7 bases are shared with TRBD2. Per germline, CDR1 MGHRA and CDR2 YSYEKL. V lost 0 bases to trimming and J lost 3 bases; unmatched junction nucleotides: 5. This CDR3 has 16 residues. The CDR3 DNA is TGCGCCAGCAGCCAAGAAGAGCGGGGAATCTACAATGAGCAGTTCTTC. Protein: CASSQEERGIYNEQFF.

This chain uses TRBV5-5 with TRBJ2-3, with D perhaps matching TRBD1 (6 bases). Germline lookup yields CDR1 SGHKS and CDR2 YYEKEE (reference sequence). Trimming removed 1 base from V and 4 bases from J, with 13 bases in between. The length of the CDR3 is 15 residues. CDR3 in amino acids: CASSLSGQPADTQYF. The CDR3 DNA reads TGTGCCAGCAGCTTGTCGGGACAACCAGCAGATACGCAGTATTTT. Variable domain in full (rest from reference TRBV5-5 and TRBJ2-3): DAGVTQSPTHLIKTRGQQVTLRCSPISGHKSVSWYQQVLGQGPQFIFQYYEKEERGRGNFPDRFSARQFPNYSSELNVNALLLGDSALYLCASSLSGQPADTQYFGPGTRLTVL.

This clonotype appeared many times. This chain connects TRBV5-1 to TRBJ2-3, with a weak D call TRBD2 (6 bases). Germline assignment: CDR1 SGHRS and CDR2 YFSETQ. V was shortened by 3 bases and J by 4 bases, with 21 bases between the two germline ends. This CDR3 spans 17 amino acids. CDR3 protein: CASSSPGTTPGADTQYF. The DNA for the CDR3 is TGCGCCAGCAGCTCCCCCGGGACCACCCCGGGGGCAGATACGCAGTATTTT.

Here the CDR3 DNA reads TGTGCCTCTTCAAAACATTCACCCCTCCACTTT. This translates into CASSKHSPLHF. The V and J genes are TRBV24-1 and TRBJ1-6; D is uncertain. The germline gives CDR1 KGHDR, CDR2 SFDVKD. The CDR3 covers 11 residues. Trimming left V 12 bases short and J 8 bases short, with 10 bases between.

This clonotype was seen only a few times. The chain has TRBV6-4 and TRBJ2-1, with D uncertain. Trimming took off 5 bases at V and 9 bases at J, with 17 bases between the two ends. The CDR3 runs to 14 residues. Looked up from germline, CDR1 is MRHNA and CDR2 is SNTAGT. The CDR3 here is CASSSVGYLGEQFF. CDR3 DNA: TGTGCCAGCAGTTCTGTGGGTTATCTCGGTGAGCAGTTCTTC.

Ten or more counts support this clonotype. The chain has TRBV6-6 and TRBJ2-7, with D unclear. This CDR3 comprises 14 residues. Germline V gene sequence: CDR1 MNHNY, CDR2 SVGAGI (reference sequence). V dropped 2 bases and J dropped 7 bases, with 15 bases sitting between them. The CDR3 DNA follows: TGTGCCAGCAGTTACGAAAATAAGTTAGGAGAGCAGTACTTC. Translating it yields CASSYENKLGEQYF.

J is TRBJ2-7 and V is TRBV7-3; possibly TRBD2 for D (6 bases). Germline CDR1 reads SGHTA; CDR2 reads FQGTGA. This CDR3 is built from 15 residues. V was clipped by 2 bases and J by 1 base, with 12 bases between them. CDR3 sequence reads: CASSLLGTDSYEQYF. CDR3 coding DNA: TGTGCCAGCAGCTTATTAGGGACTGATTCCTACGAGCAGTACTTC.